These 21 T cell receptor beta chains were all obtained from the same sample, sequenced in a study of T cell repertoires in cytomegalovirus infection. TCRdb re-derived calls from the reads in MiXCR, one entry per CDR3 protein. The sample contains 740,000 or so distinct CDR3 sequences, 35% to 45% of which appear only once. The sample was PBMCs. All receptors derive from a human donor in good health (CMV status not recorded). Some clones in this sample may be carry-over from other donors' samples.

The chain recombines TRBV28 with TRBJ2-7, with 7 bases aligning to TRBD2. Germline V lookup: CDR1 MDHEN, CDR2 SYDVKM. The CDR3 length is 16 residues. V shed 6 bases, J shed 0 bases, and the junction held 11 bases outside the gene matches. For the CDR3, the DNA is TGTGCCAGCAGGCAGGTCGGACTAGGTGCCTCCTACGAGCAGTACTTC. The encoded protein is CASRQVGLGASYEQYF. Drawing the rest from reference TRBV28 and TRBJ2-7, the complete variable domain is DVKVTQSSRYLVKRTGEKVFLECVQDMDHENMFWYRQDPGLGLRLIYFSYDVKMKEKGDIPEGYSVSREKKERFSLILESASTNQTSMYLCASRQVGLGASYEQYFGPGTRLTVT.

The rearrangement links TRBV20-1 to TRBJ2-3; D is unresolved. The V gene's germline CDR1 is DFQATT and CDR2 SNEGSKA (reference sequence). The CDR3 is 14 residues long. Deletions cut 6 bases from V and 1 base from J, with 14 bases between. Written as DNA, the CDR3 is TGCAGTGCCAACCACCTCCACGGCACAGATACGCAGTATTTT. Translation: CSANHLHGTDTQYF.

As regards this clonotype: A single base separates this from a much larger clone, so it may be a read error. This sequence joins TRBV7-6 and TRBJ2-7; a weak D match, TRBD2 (5 bases). The CDR3 extends over 18 amino acids. Germline V gives CDR1 SGHVS, CDR2 FNYEAQ. The chain's CDR3 is CASSLGIIRGRPTYEPYF. CDR3 nucleotide sequence: TGTGCCAGCAGCTTAGGAATCATACGGGGTCGACCCACCTACGAGCCGTACTTC.

With respect to this clonotype: This sequence may be a read error, since a much larger clone differs from it by one base. The final CDR3 position lacks the conserved phenylalanine or tryptophan, pointing to a likely read error. The V gene is TRBV7-6, the J gene TRBJ2-1, with a tentative D call TRBD1 (8 bases). The CDR3 loop spans 18 amino acids. V gave up 0 bases and J gave up 3 bases, with 18 bases separating them. CDR1 SGHVS and CDR2 FNYEAQ come from the germline V gene. CDR3 DNA sequence: TGTGCCAGCAGCTTAGCAGCGGGACAGGCGACCTACTACAATGAGCAGTTCTCC. Translating gives CASSLAAGQATYYNEQFS.

At least ten counts were recorded for this clonotype. The chain has TRBV7-2 and TRBJ2-5; TRBD1 might be the D (6 bases). Germline V CDR1 and CDR2: SGHTA, FQGNSA. V was cut by 2 bases and J by 1 base, with 17 bases left in between. The CDR3 has 17 residues. Here the CDR3 reads CASSLWPPGQAQETQYF. Written as DNA, the CDR3 is TGTGCCAGCAGCTTATGGCCGCCGGGACAAGCCCAAGAGACCCAGTACTTC. The complete variable domain, with remaining parts taken from reference TRBV7-2 and TRBJ2-5, reads GAGVSQSPSNKVTEKGKDVELRCDPISGHTALYWYRQSLGQGLEFLIYFQGNSAPDKSGLPSDRFSAERTGGSVSTLTIQRTQQEDSAVYLCASSLWPPGQAQETQYFGPGTRLLVL.

This clonotype was counted a few times. The rearrangement uses TRBV6-1 and TRBJ1-1, with a weak D call TRBD1 (6 bases). The CDR3 length is 13 residues. From germline, CDR1 is MNHNS and CDR2 SASEGT. Trimming removed 8 bases from V and 1 base from J, with 11 bases in between. The CDR3 nucleotides are TGTGCCAGCCACAGGGAGTGGAACACTGAAGCTTTCTTT. Translation: CASHREWNTEAFF.

This clonotype was recorded a few times. The gene calls are TRBV4-1 and TRBJ2-3; no firm D call. V shed 0 bases and J shed 3 bases, with 10 bases lying between them. This CDR3 contains 15 residues. Germline V gene sequence: CDR1 MGHRA, CDR2 YSYEKL. The CDR3 DNA is TGCGCCAGCAGCCAAGACCCCCGATTGACAGATACGCAGTATTTT. Its protein product is CASSQDPRLTDTQYF.

For this clonotype: The junction does not match germline at one end; this may be a read error. The chain carries TRBV12-3 or TRBV12-4 and TRBJ2-7, with 10 positions matching TRBD2. This CDR3 spans 16 amino acids. The CDR3 sequence: CASGLSSLAGEYEQYF. CDR3 in DNA: TGTGCCAGCGGTTTAAGTTCCCTAGCGGGAGAGTACGAGCAGTACTTC.

This clonotype was counted between two and nine times. This chain connects TRBV7-2 to TRBJ2-3, with D uncertain. CDR3 length: 13 residues. V dropped 2 bases and J dropped 6 bases, with 9 bases sitting between them. Germline V lookup: CDR1 SGHTA, CDR2 FQGNSA. CDR3 amino acids: CASSLTAGDTQYF. CDR3 DNA: TGTGCCAGCAGCTTAACGGCCGGGGATACGCAGTATTTT.

This clonotype was detected only a few times. The chain joins TRBV10-3 to TRBJ2-1; 9 positions agree with TRBD1. The length of the CDR3 is 14 residues. Germline trimming cut 8 bases from V and 12 bases from J; bases unmatched to any gene: 14. Germline values: CDR1 ENHRY, CDR2 SYGVKD. The CDR3 DNA reads TGTGCCATCGACACCGGGACAGGGATGGGGAGGCAGTTCTTC. This codes for CAIDTGTGMGRQFF.

Worth noting for this clonotype: A much larger clone is a single base away; this may be a read error. The chain recombines TRBV27 with TRBJ2-1; TRBD2 matches at 7 bases. The CDR3 extends over 14 amino acids. CDR1 is MNHEY and CDR2 is SMNVEV in the germline V gene (reference sequence). Here the CDR3 reads CASSSGLSPNEPFF. CDR3 sequence (DNA): TGTGCCAGCAGTTCGGGACTATCGCCCAATGAGCCGTTCTTC.

This clonotype was counted between two and nine times. The chain joins TRBV28 to TRBJ1-5, with 10 bases lining up with TRBD1. V shed 4 bases and J 7 bases; nucleotides not matched to a gene: 10. The CDR3 totals 16 residues. Germline loops: CDR1 MDHEN, CDR2 SYDVKM. As DNA, the CDR3 is TGTGCCAGCAGTTCCCCCGGGACAGGGGTTGGGCAGCCCCAGCATTTT. Translating it yields CASSSPGTGVGQPQHF.

This clonotype showed up just a few times. The chain employs TRBV24-1 and TRBJ1-1, with TRBD1 matching over 7 bases. The CDR3 totals 14 residues. Germline CDR1 reads KGHDR; CDR2 reads SFDVKD. V lost 7 bases and J lost 5; bases outside the gene matches: 9. CDR3 nucleotide sequence: TGTGCCACCAGGAGGTCAGGGGGAGGGACTGAAGCTTTCTTT. Its translation is CATRRSGGGTEAFF.

The chain couples TRBV28 to TRBJ1-2; 7 bases fit TRBD1. The CDR3 contains 17 residues. Germline assignment: CDR1 MDHEN and CDR2 SYDVKM. The V segment lost 5 bases and the J segment 9 bases; nucleotides outside the gene matches: 21. CDR3 loop: CASSPSGQDSSARCYTF. The CDR3 DNA sequence: TGTGCCAGCAGTCCCTCAGGACAGGATAGCTCCGCACGCTGCTACACCTTC.

There are a few counts of this clonotype. The rearrangement links TRBV13 to TRBJ2-7; 13 nucleotides align to TRBD2. Germline V gene lookup returns CDR1 PRHDT and CDR2 FYEKMQ (reference sequence). The CDR3 spans 16 residues. The V and J ends lost 6 bases and 6 bases, in that order; junction bases with no gene match: 11. The CDR3 region is CASSLPGTSGKREQYF. CDR3 nucleotide sequence: TGTGCCAGCAGTCTTCCTGGGACTAGCGGGAAACGCGAGCAGTACTTC. Looking up the rest from reference TRBV13 and TRBJ2-7 gives the full variable domain: AAGVIQSPRHLIKEKRETATLKCYPIPRHDTVYWYQQGPGQDPQFLISFYEKMQSDKGSIPDRFSAQQFSDYHSELNMSSLELGDSALYFCASSLPGTSGKREQYFGPGTRLTVT.

This clonotype was seen at least ten times. V gene TRBV7-6 combines with J gene TRBJ2-4; D is undetermined. CDR1 SGHVS and CDR2 FNYEAQ come from the germline V gene. The CDR3 has 13 amino acids. Trimming removed 5 bases from V and 8 bases from J, with 13 bases in between. The CDR3 loop is CASSPAQADIQYF. CDR3 nucleotide sequence: TGTGCCAGCAGCCCCGCGCAGGCAGACATTCAGTACTTC.

The gene calls are TRBV20-1 and TRBJ2-7; D is perhaps TRBD2 (5 bases). V lost 4 bases to trimming and J lost 2 bases, with 15 bases between them. The CDR3 has 14 amino acids. The germline V gene encodes CDR1 DFQATT and CDR2 SNEGSKA (reference sequence). DNA for the CDR3: TGCAGTGCTAATCCTCCGGACTCCGCCTACGAGCAGTACTTC. It translates to CSANPPDSAYEQYF.

This chain joins TRBV7-9 and TRBJ1-1, with 9 nucleotides matching TRBD1. In germline, CDR1 is SEHNR, CDR2 FQNEAQ (reference sequence). V was pared by 6 bases and J by 4 bases, with 9 bases of the junction left unmatched. This CDR3 comprises 15 residues. This CDR3 reads CASRPGTGHVTEAFF. The CDR3 region has the DNA TGTGCCAGCAGACCCGGGACAGGGCACGTCACTGAAGCTTTCTTT.

This clonotype was seen many times. The V call is TRBV7-8, the J call TRBJ2-2, with D hard to call. The ends were cut back, 0 bases at V and 1 base at J, with 3 bases in the middle. CDR3 length: 14 amino acids. Germline V gene sequence: CDR1 SGHVS, CDR2 FQNEAQ. CDR3 nucleotides: TGTGCCAGCAGCTTAGCAGTGAACACCGGGGAGCTGTTTTTT. Translation: CASSLAVNTGELFF. Drawing the rest from reference TRBV7-8 and TRBJ2-2, the complete variable domain is GAGVSQSPRYKVAKRGQDVALRCDPISGHVSLFWYQQALGQGPEFLTYFQNEAQLDKSGLPSDRFFAERPEGSVSTLKIQRTQQEDSAVYLCASSLAVNTGELFFGEGSRLTVL.

This clonotype has ten or more counts. J is TRBJ1-4 and V is TRBV28; no reliable D call. Germline lookup yields CDR1 MDHEN and CDR2 SYDVKM. CDR3 length equals 17 residues. V was cut by 5 bases and J by 4 bases, with 20 bases left in between. The CDR3 is CASSPPLTAYYNEKLFF. CDR3 nucleotides: TGTGCCAGCAGTCCTCCCCTCACGGCCTATTATAATGAAAAACTGTTTTTT.

V gene TRBV20-1 combines with J gene TRBJ2-7, with D possibly matching TRBD1 (6 bases). The CDR3 has 13 amino acids. Germline V gene lookup returns CDR1 DFQATT and CDR2 SNEGSKA (reference sequence). Trimming stripped 5 bases from V and 3 bases from J, with 14 bases between. The CDR3 loop reads CSARARGFYEQYF. The DNA of the CDR3 is TGCAGTGCTCGTGCTAGGGGGTTCTACGAGCAGTACTTC.